Listed here is a single T cell receptor (beta chain). Its antigen is as yet unknown. Molecular identifiers with 6-nucleotide sample barcodes were added during cDNA synthesis via template switching. Following a re-call of the 5' RACE reads, TCRdb has one entry per CDR3 protein and lacks DNA. The table for this sample gives around 400,000 distinct CDR3 sequences. The sample belongs to a study of monozygotic twins with inflammatory bowel disease. CDR3 length: 12 residues. Germline CDR1 and CDR2: SGHTA and FQGNSA. Study-wide results and caveats: Compared with healthy co-twins, IBD patients showed reduced TCRbeta repertoire diversity by inverse Simpson. IBD patients exhibited fewer clonotypes shared with other individuals than healthy twins, particularly with disease activity.

The origin of this receptor is a human donor with ulcerative colitis or Crohn's disease, or a healthy co-twin of an affected twin (not recorded which). The genes are TRBV7-2 and TRBJ2-1; TCRdb returns TRBD1, unconfirmable since there is no DNA. What was sequenced was blood. The CDR3 here is CASSIRVGEQFF. The full variable domain, in which reference TRBV7-2 and TRBJ2-1 provide the parts outside the CDR3, is GAGVSQSPSNKVTEKGKDVELRCDPISGHTALYWYRQSLGQGLEFLIYFQGNSAPDKSGLPSDRFSAERTGGSVSTLTIQRTQQEDSAVYLCASSIRVGEQFFGPGTRLTVL.